The table lists the clone carrying this TCR beta chain with a few counts. Its antigen is unidentified. The entry originates in a study of metastatic and nonmetastatic thyroid tumors. General study findings and limits: Across blood and tumor, TCR beta diversity in malignant thyroid tumors was reportedly significantly higher than in benign nodules.

This CDR3 is 18 amino acids long. The ends lost 0 bases at V and 4 bases at J; junction bases unmatched: 13. CDR1 and CDR2 (germline): KGHDR, SFDVKD. Thyroid surgery had not been preceded by any treatment in any patient. Authors' methods: The study's classifier, a distant-metastasis tool for papillary thyroid cancer, was built using CDR3 differences across clinicopathological groups. TCRdb re-clonotyped the PCR reads through MiXCR. These V and J calls rely on TCRdb rather than the paper's analysis. This table has 25,000 to 30,000 clones, roughly 25% appearing once. Sequencing input: blood. This TCR was sampled from a female donor with papillary thyroid cancer or a benign thyroid nodule (not recorded which). Some clones in this sample may be carry-over from other donors' samples. This chain links TRBV24-1 with TRBJ1-1, with TRBD1 identical over 7 bases. CDR3 sequence (DNA): TGTGCCACCAGTGATTTGAATAAGCAGGGGGACCGAACCACTGAAGCTTTCTTT. Amino acid sequence: CATSDLNKQGDRTTEAFF.